The present entry profiles one T cell receptor beta chain with its context. Ten or more counts support this clone. Its antigen has not been determined. Per-nucleotide qualities are absent, and no much larger clonotype sits a single base away. This sample was taken from a study of beta chain features in type 1 diabetes (dated by TCRdb to 2016 to 2019). At the level of the whole study: No differences in mean age, gender distribution, total cell number or subset yield were found between patients and healthy donors. Across all samples, 107,917,701 sorted cells were examined, and cell number per subset correlated strongly with RNA yield. In the study, TCRB repertoires of sorted circulating CD4+ T cell subsets from recently diagnosed type 1 diabetes patients were compared with those of matched healthy donors. Regulatory and stem cell-like memory subsets were isolated from only 8 patients and roughly eight healthy donors, whereas naive and central memory subsets came from all 30 or so donors. Here is what the overall study found, with its caveats: Naive, central memory and regulatory TCRB repertoires appeared more similar among patients than among healthy donors. Because cDNA was sequenced instead of genomic DNA, highly expressing activated cells could be over-represented, though the groups showed no difference in activation or CD3 levels. A moderate but significant shortening of TCRB CDR3 length was observed in type 1 diabetes patients in all four CD4+ subsets. Shorter templates might have been favored by PCR, but patient and control samples were amplified and corrected together, so both groups would have been affected equally by any skew. Patients with type 1 diabetes made fewer insertions and deleted more nucleotides at VDJ recombination sites, implying thymic rearrangement abnormalities. Because the HLA sub-analyses included only small numbers of individuals, any influence of HLA type on TCRB rearrangement was left unresolved.

The High Capacity cDNA Reverse Transcription Kit was used to reverse transcribe all of the isolated RNA, meaning that expressed TCRB transcripts were what got sequenced. Naive, central memory and regulatory T cell samples underwent deep immunoSEQ sequencing, averaging about 3.3 million total reads per sample. Sorted cells were lysed in RLT buffer and RNA was extracted with DNase-treated RNeasy Micro or Mini kits, depending on cell number. Each cell subset was processed on its own to prevent cross-contamination, while patient and healthy donor samples were processed together. TCRB sequences were amplified from cDNA with the immunoSEQ multiplex PCR, producing 87-bp fragments spanning the CDR3 region. The amplicons were sequenced using the Illumina HiSeq platform. The paper's processing steps were these. PCR bias was computationally corrected using synthetic template baselines, reads within Hamming distance 2 were collapsed, and singletons that could not be merged were discarded. Reads were aligned against IMGT to assign V, D and J genes, CDR3 length and insertions or deletions at six rearrangement sites. Clonotype counts were normalized to sorted cell number within each subset before computing true diversity and Gini coefficients with the tcR R package. The overlap coefficient, calculated on TCRB nucleotide sequences, was used to measure repertoire sharing. TCRdb provides this immuneACCESS table in a form limited to in-frame rearrangements. Some clones are lacking; in checked studies, under half of them reflect an unresolved V gene, and why the rest are absent is not known. The V and J calls and clone size are taken from that table; D and trimming were inferred from the DNA. This sample lists more than 120,000 clones; roughly an eighth were detected once. Around 1.2% of the sample lies in the top ten.

A single peripheral blood draw of about 116 mL on average was collected from each donor into heparinised tubes. A BD FACSAria II and a panel including CD45RO, CCR7, CD25, CD127, CD95 and CD27 were used to sort naive, central memory, regulatory and stem cell-like memory CD4+ T cells. A purity above 98% was achieved for all sorted populations. PBMCs were isolated right away by Lymphoprep density gradient centrifugation and were stained directly, without culture. So that batch effects would be minimized, each experiment stained and sorted samples in pairs, pairing one healthy donor with one patient. Trimming takes 5 bases off V and 11 bases off J; junction bases not matched to a gene: 11. The germline V gene (reference sequence) yields GTSNPN for CDR1 and SVGIG for CDR2. From its cysteine to its phenylalanine, the CDR3 spans 14 amino acids. The entry retains the CDR3 DNA only, 42 bases that are in frame from base 1.

The chain is assembled from TRBV30 and TRBJ2-1; TRBD2 lines up with 11 middle nucleotides. This clonotype was sampled from a man aged 18-30 years with type 1 diabetes. The sequencing sample was made of central memory CD4+ T cells from blood. Read as DNA, the sequence is TGTGCCTGGCATTCGACTAGCGGGATTGGCCAGCAGTTCTTC. This gives the protein CAWHSTSGIGQQFF.